This T cell receptor (beta chain) stems from a study of Ad26.COV2.S vaccination and SARS-CoV-2 variants. Study summary: Dosing was one shot or two shots 56 days apart. Study conclusions and caveats: Measures of TCR breadth and depth may have fallen short of total T cell responses. Similar non-spike TCR breadth was seen in vaccine and placebo recipients. Individuals receiving vaccine had higher spike-specific TCR breadth than placebo recipients did.

In regard to this clone: What it binds is not known.

Sequenced by immunoSEQ multiplex PCR; TCRdb stores in-frame clones only, minus some. The repertoire holds hundreds of thousands of clones, 92% seen once, with 1.5% to 2% in the top ten. Treatment in this sample: roughly 18 received Ad26.COV2.S at low or high dose, single or two shots; roughly five received placebo; per-sample allocation not given. The samples date from day 63 after the first vaccine or placebo injection. This CDR3 has 15 residues. Trimming stripped 6 bases from V and 0 bases from J, with 12 bases between. Per germline, CDR1 SGHDN and CDR2 FVKESK. The chain recombines TRBV14 with TRBJ2-1, with no clear D. The source material was peripheral blood, sampled in a trial of Ad26.COV2.S vaccine versus placebo. This TCR came from a person between 18 and 65 years old who received the Ad26.COV2.S COVID-19 vaccine or a placebo. CDR3 residues: CASSPLGFSYNEQFF. DNA of the CDR3: TGTGCCAGCAGTCCCCTAGGATTCTCCTACAATGAGCAGTTCTTC.